These 28 T cell receptor beta chains originate from one sample sequenced in a study of blood T cell repertoires in COVID-19. Produced via immunoSEQ multiplex PCR; TCRdb's table is partial and in-frame only. The sample comprises roughly 260,000 clones, around 90% of which are singletons, and 1.5% to 2% rests with the top ten. Sequencing was done on a sample of PBMCs or T cells enriched from blood (not recorded which). The receptor source for this set is a young woman who had recovered from COVID-19.

This clone has only one observation. This chain uses TRBV28 with TRBJ1-6; D perhaps matches TRBD1 (5 bases). This CDR3 contains 14 residues. Germline loops: CDR1 MDHEN, CDR2 SYDVKM. V was trimmed by 2 bases and J by 15 bases, leaving 17 bases between them. This chain's CDR3 is CASSLNRQVRGLHF. As DNA, the CDR3 is TGTGCCAGCAGTTTAAACAGGCAGGTTCGAGGCCTCCACTTT.

The chain is built from TRBV11-2 and TRBJ1-6, with TRBD1 matching over 9 bases. This CDR3 is 14 amino acids long. Germline V gene sequence: CDR1 SGHAT, CDR2 FQNNGV. Germline trimming cut 3 bases from V and 6 bases from J; bases unmatched to any gene: 0. CDR3: CASSLTGGNSPLHF. The CDR3 nucleotides are TGTGCCAGCAGCTTGACAGGGGGTAATTCACCCCTCCACTTT. Full variable domain (remainder filled in from reference TRBV11-2 and TRBJ1-6): EAGVAQSPRYKIIEKRQSVAFWCNPISGHATLYWYQQILGQGPKLLIQFQNNGVVDDSQLPKDRFSAERLKGVDSTLKIQPAKLEDSAVYLCASSLTGGNSPLHFGNGTRLTVT.

The chain is built from TRBV9 and TRBJ2-3; TRBD2 is a possible D gene (5 bases). CDR3 length equals 18 residues. Trimming removed 0 bases at V and 1 base at J, with 18 bases between. Per germline, CDR1 SGDLS and CDR2 YYNGEE. CDR3 region: CASSVAQSSQYRTDTQYF. The DNA of the CDR3 is TGTGCCAGCAGCGTAGCCCAGTCTAGCCAATACCGCACAGATACGCAGTATTTT.

This chain connects TRBV7-2 to TRBJ1-2, with TRBD1 matching 7 bases. CDR3 length: 16 residues. Germline trimming cut 1 base from V and 7 bases from J; bases unmatched to any gene: 12. Germline lookup yields CDR1 SGHTA and CDR2 FQGNSA. CDR3 coding DNA: TGTGCCAGCAGCTTAGTAGGCCACAGGGGCCCCGGTGGCTACACCTTC. As protein: CASSLVGHRGPGGYTF. Full variable domain (outside the CDR3, taken from reference TRBV7-2 and TRBJ1-2): GAGVSQSPSNKVTEKGKDVELRCDPISGHTALYWYRQSLGQGLEFLIYFQGNSAPDKSGLPSDRFSAERTGGSVSTLTIQRTQQEDSAVYLCASSLVGHRGPGGYTFGSGTRLTVV.

Many counts were recorded for this clone. The V and J genes are TRBV4-2 and TRBJ2-3, with 9 bases that match TRBD2. V lost 1 base, J lost 1 base, and 3 bases stayed unmatched. Germline assignment: CDR1 LGHNA and CDR2 YNFKEQ. The CDR3 spans 16 residues. The CDR3 sequence is CASSQGLAEGTDTQYF. In DNA, the CDR3 is TGTGCCAGCAGCCAAGGACTAGCGGAGGGCACAGATACGCAGTATTTT.

The rearrangement uses TRBV19 and TRBJ2-1; 12 nucleotides align to TRBD2. V gave up 4 bases and J gave up 0 bases; unmatched junction bases: 4. The CDR3 consists of 17 residues. Per the germline V gene, CDR1 is LNHDA and CDR2 is SQIVND (reference sequence). CDR3 sequence: CASSKLAGGTSYNEQFF. For the CDR3, the DNA is TGTGCCAGTAGTAAGCTAGCGGGAGGGACCTCCTACAATGAGCAGTTCTTC.

The rearrangement links TRBV2 to TRBJ2-7; 9 bases agree with TRBD2. V lost 3 bases, J lost 5 bases, and 8 bases stayed unmatched. The CDR3 sequence is 15 residues long. Germline CDR1 is SNHLY and CDR2 is FYNNEI. This chain's CDR3 is CASSEFLAGANEQYF. CDR3 DNA sequence: TGTGCCAGCAGTGAGTTTTTAGCGGGAGCGAACGAGCAGTACTTC.

The V gene is TRBV6-2 or TRBV6-3, the J gene TRBJ2-1; 10 nucleotides agree with TRBD2. The CDR3 covers 16 residues. Germline V gene lookup returns CDR1 MNHEY and CDR2 SVGEGT. The V segment lost 5 bases and the J segment 7 bases; nucleotides outside the gene matches: 11. CDR3 nucleotides: TGTGCCAGCAGTGCCCAGCGGGGGGGCAGAAGAAATGAGCAGTTCTTC. It is translated as CASSAQRGGRRNEQFF.

V usage is TRBV28 and J usage is TRBJ2-5; 8 bases are a match to TRBD1. The germline gives CDR1 MDHEN, CDR2 SYDVKM. J lost 5 bases, V lost 7 bases, and 12 bases had no gene match. This CDR3 comprises 15 residues. The CDR3 reads CASTGATGGRETQYF. The CDR3, as DNA: TGTGCCAGCACCGGGGCAACAGGGGGGAGGGAGACCCAGTACTTC.

The gene calls are TRBV10-2 and TRBJ2-1; TRBD2 is a possible D gene (6 bases). The germline CDR1 and CDR2 sequences are WSHSY and SAAADI. The V end was cut by 4 bases, the J end by 8 bases, with 15 bases between. This CDR3 comprises 14 residues. The CDR3 bases are TGCGCCAGCAGTGCTAGCGAGGTCGTGGATGAGCAGTTCTTC. Encoded protein: CASSASEVVDEQFF.

V gene TRBV2 combines with J gene TRBJ1-5, with a possible D match to TRBD1 (5 bases). Trimming pared 5 bases from V and 2 bases from J, leaving 10 bases between. The CDR3 runs 14 residues. CDR1 is SNHLY and CDR2 is FYNNEI in the germline V gene. The DNA for the CDR3 is TGTGCCAGCAGTCTAGACAGCGGCAATCAGCCCCAGCATTTT. Its translation is CASSLDSGNQPQHF.

V gene TRBV12-3 or TRBV12-4 combines with J gene TRBJ1-2; D is ambiguous. The CDR3 covers 12 residues. Trimming pared 0 bases from V and 8 bases from J, leaving 7 bases between. In nucleotides, the CDR3 is TGTGCCAGCAGTTTAGCCCTTCGGGGCTACACCTTC. It codes for CASSLALRGYTF.

This clone was seen only once. The genes are TRBV6-1 and TRBJ2-7; D is perhaps TRBD1 (6 bases). The CDR3 extends over 16 amino acids. Per germline, CDR1 MNHNS and CDR2 SASEGT. With 2 bases removed from V and 0 bases from J, the gap between germline ends came to 14 bases. The CDR3 is CASSERRGSSSYEQYF. As DNA, the CDR3 is TGTGCCAGCAGTGAACGAAGGGGGTCCAGCTCCTACGAGCAGTACTTC.

This chain connects TRBV29-1 to TRBJ2-7; 7 bases align to TRBD1. CDR1 and CDR2 from the germline V gene are SQVTM and ANQGSEA. J lost 0 bases, V lost 2 bases, and 13 bases had no gene match. This CDR3 is 17 amino acids long. The CDR3 sequence is CSVEISGTGVRSYEQYF. CDR3 sequence (DNA): TGCAGCGTTGAAATCAGTGGTACAGGGGTTCGCTCCTACGAGCAGTACTTC.

This chain connects TRBV15 to TRBJ2-3; D gene unclear. Trimming stripped 0 bases from V and 0 bases from J, with 13 bases between. CDR3 length equals 17 residues. Germline V CDR1 and CDR2: LNHNV, YYDKDF (reference sequence). The CDR3, as DNA: TGTGCCACCAGCAGAGATCTGAGAGGATTGAGCACAGATACGCAGTATTTT. It encodes CATSRDLRGLSTDTQYF. The full variable domain, rest sourced from reference TRBV15 and TRBJ2-3, is DAMVIQNPRYQVTQFGKPVTLSCSQTLNHNVMYWYQQKSSQAPKLLFHYYDKDFNNEADTPDNFQSRRPNTSFCFLDIRSPGLGDTAMYLCATSRDLRGLSTDTQYFGPGTRLTVL.

The V gene is TRBV6-6, the J gene TRBJ1-1; unclear D gene. CDR3 length: 16 amino acids. The germline V gene has CDR1 MNHNY and CDR2 SVGAGI (reference sequence). Trimming pared 2 bases from V and 1 base from J, leaving 14 bases between. Here the CDR3 DNA reads TGTGCCAGCAGTTACCAGGCAAGTTCTCGGAACACTGAAGCTTTCTTT. This gives the protein CASSYQASSRNTEAFF.

V and J are TRBV28 and TRBJ2-7; no clear D gene. Between the trimmed V and J ends, which lost 6 bases and 2 bases, there was a span of 5 bases. This CDR3 has 11 residues. CDR1 MDHEN and CDR2 SYDVKM come from the germline V gene. The CDR3 DNA follows: TGTGCCAGCAGCACTCCCTACGAGCAGTACTTC. Translated, it gives CASSTPYEQYF.

This CDR3 reads CASSLTGGNGNTIYF. DNA for the CDR3: TGTGCCAGCAGCTTGACAGGGGGCAATGGAAACACCATATATTTT. This chain joins TRBV9 and TRBJ1-3; the match to TRBD1 covers 10 bases. J was trimmed by 3 bases and V by 4 bases; bases with no gene match: 4. Germline-derived CDR1 and CDR2 are SGDLS and YYNGEE. The CDR3 runs to 15 residues.

J is TRBJ2-1 and V is TRBV11-2, with TRBD1 matching over 8 bases. Trimming removed 4 bases from V and 0 bases from J; junction bases left unmatched: 11. The germline gives CDR1 SGHAT, CDR2 FQNNGV. The CDR3 extends over 18 amino acids. CDR3 in amino acids: CASSSAGGSKSSYNEQFF. The CDR3 DNA follows: TGTGCCAGCAGCTCCGCAGGGGGCTCTAAAAGCTCCTACAATGAGCAGTTCTTC.

This sequence joins TRBV14 and TRBJ2-7; D may be TRBD1 (5 bases). CDR3 size: 14 residues. V was cut by 4 bases and J by 1 base, with 11 bases left in between. Germline V CDR1 and CDR2: SGHDN, FVKESK. CDR3 DNA sequence: TGTGCCAGCAGCCCAGTTCAGGGTTCCTACGAGCAGTACTTC. Its translation is CASSPVQGSYEQYF. Combining the CDR3 with reference TRBV14 and TRBJ2-7 gives the whole variable domain EAGVTQFPSHSVIEKGQTVTLRCDPISGHDNLYWYRRVMGKEIKFLLHFVKESKQDESGMPNNRFLAERTGGTYSTLKVQPAELEDSGVYFCASSPVQGSYEQYFGPGTRLTVT.

The V and J genes are TRBV24-1 and TRBJ2-3; D call uncertain. The CDR3 runs to 11 residues. Trimming stripped 5 bases from V and 6 bases from J, with 5 bases between. Germline V gene lookup returns CDR1 KGHDR and CDR2 SFDVKD. CDR3: CATSASDTQYF. In nucleotides, the CDR3 is TGTGCCACCAGTGCTTCCGATACGCAGTATTTT.

This clone has more than one count but fewer than ten. V and J are TRBV6-4 and TRBJ2-2, with TRBD1 as a possible D gene (5 bases). CDR1 is MRHNA, CDR2 SNTAGT, per germline. Trimming removed 3 bases at V and 6 bases at J, with 8 bases between. This CDR3 is built from 13 residues. The DNA for the CDR3 is TGTGCCAGCAGTGAAGGGGCCTCCGGGGAGCTGTTTTTT. Translated, it gives CASSEGASGELFF.

This sequence joins TRBV24-1 and TRBJ2-5, with D perhaps TRBD1 (6 bases). Between the trimmed V and J ends, which lost 3 bases and 0 bases, there was a span of 13 bases. In germline, CDR1 is KGHDR, CDR2 SFDVKD. This CDR3 contains 16 residues. The CDR3 coding sequence is TGTGCCACCAGTGATCGCCAAGGGACACACCAAGAGACCCAGTACTTC. Protein product: CATSDRQGTHQETQYF.

The chain joins TRBV7-3 to TRBJ1-1; D uncertain. This CDR3 comprises 16 residues. V lost 3 bases and J lost 2, with 16 bases in between. CDR1 and CDR2 (germline): SGHTA, FQGTGA. In DNA, the CDR3 is TGTGCCAGCAGCTTTTCCTTCGGGGAGCCCAACACTGAAGCTTTCTTT. Amino acids: CASSFSFGEPNTEAFF.

The chain links TRBV18 to TRBJ1-1; D not certain. The CDR3 sequence is 15 residues long. Germline assignment: CDR1 KGHSH and CDR2 LQKENI. Trimming stripped 3 bases from V and 2 bases from J, with 13 bases between. The CDR3 reads CASSPSHRGNTEAFF. CDR3 DNA sequence: TGTGCCAGCTCACCTTCCCACCGGGGTAACACTGAAGCTTTCTTT.

This chain joins TRBV5-4 and TRBJ1-3; 7 bases map to TRBD1. Unmatched junction bases numbered 4, after V lost 4 bases and J lost 0 bases. The CDR3 is made up of 15 amino acids. Looked up from germline, CDR1 is SGHNT and CDR2 is YYREEE (reference sequence). CDR3 protein: CASSGGQLSGNTIYF. The CDR3 DNA reads TGTGCCAGCAGCGGGGGACAGCTCTCTGGAAACACCATATATTTT.

The CDR3 sequence: CASSYRGSSYNEQFF. CDR3 coding DNA: TGTGCCAGTAGTTACAGGGGAAGCTCCTACAATGAGCAGTTCTTC. This rearrangement joins TRBV19 to TRBJ2-1, with 7 bases aligning to TRBD1. From germline, CDR1 is LNHDA and CDR2 SQIVND (reference sequence). V lost 5 bases and J lost 0; bases outside the gene matches: 4. The CDR3 length is 15 residues.

The CDR3 DNA is TGTGCCAGCAGCCAAGATAAGCGTAACTATGGCTACACCTTC. Translating gives CASSQDKRNYGYTF. This sequence joins TRBV14 and TRBJ1-2; D gene unclear. CDR1 is SGHDN, CDR2 FVKESK, per germline. The CDR3 length is 14 residues. V lost 0 bases and J 1 base, leaving 6 bases between the germline ends.